The 10 T cell receptor beta chains below come from one sample, sequenced in a study of blood T cell repertoires in COVID-19. Using immunoSEQ multiplex PCR, the repertoire was profiled, and TCRdb retains in-frame clones only, with some absent. The sample consists of roughly 380,000 clones, 81% of them appearing once. The sequencing input was peripheral blood. These receptors came from a human donor with acute or convalescent COVID-19. The donor label of this sample is uncertain.

The genes are TRBV18 and TRBJ1-3; the match to TRBD1 covers 7 bases. CDR1 and CDR2 (germline): KGHSH, LQKENI. V gave up 4 bases and J gave up 4 bases; unmatched junction bases: 4. The CDR3 has 14 amino acids. Here the CDR3 reads CASSRQGSGNTIYF. CDR3 DNA sequence: TGTGCCAGCTCACGACAGGGAAGCGGAAACACCATATATTTT.

V usage is TRBV30 and J usage is TRBJ1-6; D not certain. Germline V gene data show CDR1 as GTSNPN and CDR2 as SVGIG (reference sequence). This CDR3 is 14 amino acids long. Trimming took off 0 bases at V and 6 bases at J, with 9 bases between the two ends. CDR3 in amino acids: CAWSVIGINSPLHF. The CDR3 DNA sequence: TGTGCCTGGAGTGTAATCGGGATTAATTCACCCCTCCACTTT.

The chain combines TRBV18 with TRBJ1-5; 8 bases align to TRBD1. Germline CDR1 and CDR2: KGHSH and LQKENI. Losses at the gene ends were 4 bases for V and 7 bases for J; bases not matched to a gene: 6. CDR3 length: 14 residues. For the CDR3, the DNA is TGTGCCAGCTCACTGGACAGGGCCACCCAGCCCCAGCATTTT. Its translation: CASSLDRATQPQHF. Full variable domain (rest looked up from reference TRBV18 and TRBJ1-5): NAGVMQNPRHLVRRRGQEARLRCSPMKGHSHVYWYRQLPEEGLKFMVYLQKENIIDESGMPKERFSAEFPKEGPSILRIQQVVRGDSAAYFCASSLDRATQPQHFGDGTRLSIL.

CDR3 loop: CAISVLGGTEAFF. The CDR3 DNA follows: TGTGCCATCAGTGTACTGGGAGGGACTGAAGCTTTCTTT. This rearrangement joins TRBV10-3 to TRBJ1-1; no clear D gene. The germline V gene has CDR1 ENHRY and CDR2 SYGVKD. There are 13 residues in the CDR3. Between the trimmed V and J ends, which lost 4 bases and 5 bases, there was a span of 11 bases.

The V call is TRBV3-1 (or the pseudogene TRBV3-2), the J call TRBJ2-1; 13 bases match TRBD2. The germline V gene encodes CDR1 LGHDT and CDR2 YNNKEL (reference sequence). Losses at the gene ends were 2 bases for V and 5 bases for J; bases not matched to a gene: 6. The CDR3 is made up of 17 amino acids. CDR3 in DNA: TGTGCCAGCAGCCAACCTAGGGGACTAGCGGGGAACAATGAGCAGTTCTTC. Amino acids: CASSQPRGLAGNNEQFF.

This clone is a singleton in its sample. This chain joins TRBV7-9 and TRBJ2-7; 7 bases align to TRBD1. Germline CDR1 SEHNR, CDR2 FQNEAQ (reference sequence). V trimming: 3 bases; J trimming: 4 bases; junction bases outside the gene matches: 12. The length of the CDR3 is 16 residues. The chain's CDR3 is CASSFGRRQGFYEQYF. In nucleotides, the CDR3 is TGTGCCAGCAGCTTTGGACGTCGACAGGGTTTTTACGAGCAGTACTTC.

This clone was seen a few times. The CDR3 reads CASSLTGGISPLHF. Written as DNA, the CDR3 is TGTGCCAGCAGCTTGACAGGGGGCATTTCACCCCTCCACTTT. This chain connects TRBV7-2 to TRBJ1-6; 10 bases align to TRBD1. The CDR3 totals 14 residues. Germline V gene data show CDR1 as SGHTA and CDR2 as FQGNSA. With 3 bases clipped from V and 9 bases from J, the junction kept 2 bases outside the gene matches.

J is TRBJ1-1 and V is TRBV18; D is possibly TRBD1 (5 bases). V was pared by 1 base and J by 1 base, with 10 bases between. Germline CDR1 reads KGHSH; CDR2 reads LQKENI. There are 15 residues in the CDR3. The CDR3 DNA reads TGTGCCAGCTCACCACGGGGGGGAAAGAACACTGAAGCTTTCTTT. Translating gives CASSPRGGKNTEAFF.

V gene TRBV6-5 combines with J gene TRBJ1-2, with 7 bases identical to TRBD1. The CDR3 spans 12 residues. Germline CDR1 MNHEY, CDR2 SVGAGI. The junction had 6 bases not matched to a gene; V was cut back by 6 bases and J by 8 bases. CDR3 region: CASSTGVEGYTF. CDR3 nucleotide sequence: TGTGCCAGCAGCACAGGGGTGGAGGGCTACACCTTC.

The chain combines TRBV5-5 with TRBJ1-4; D is uncertain. The CDR3 runs to 15 residues. The germline gives CDR1 SGHKS, CDR2 YYEKEE (reference sequence). V lost 6 bases to trimming and J lost 4 bases, with 16 bases between them. CDR3 sequence (DNA): TGTGCCAGCAACCTCGAGGGCCTGAATAATGAAAAACTGTTTTTT. Translation gives CASNLEGLNNEKLFF.